This T cell receptor (beta chain) was recovered during a study of OX40 agonist ivuxolimab in advanced cancers. Study details: Ivuxolimab, an agonistic anti-OX40 (CD134) antibody, was given to patients. Study-level findings and limits: Circulating CD4+ and CD8+ T cells showed clonal expansion by week 6 at 0.1 to 3.0 mg/kg.

Produced via immunoSEQ multiplex PCR; TCRdb's table is partial and in-frame only. The sample has under 75,000 clones, roughly 84% seen once; the top ten hold around 0.77%. The length of the CDR3 is 16 residues. After removal of 5 bases from V and 7 bases from J, the junction contained 13 bases not matched to a gene. Per the germline V gene, CDR1 is LNHNV and CDR2 is YYDKDF (reference sequence). As concerns this clone: Antigen specificity is unknown.

The chain has TRBV15 and TRBJ1-5; 8 bases are shared with TRBD1. The material sequenced was CD4+ or CD8+ T cells sorted from blood, taken in a trial of the OX40 agonist ivuxolimab. This receptor was identified in an adult with an advanced solid tumor such as melanoma, head and neck, liver or kidney cancer. The CDR3 bases are TGTGCCACCAGCCCGCCTGAGACAGGGGCGAGGCAGCCCCAGCATTTT. Its protein is CATSPPETGARQPQHF.